This TCR beta chain appears in the sequencing data of a study of CD4+ T cells in melanoma. Sequencing was performed with immunoSEQ multiplex PCR; in TCRdb, only in-frame clones are kept and a portion is missing. The sample gives 110,000 to 150,000 clones, about nine tenths of which show up once; more than 1.5% is in the top ten. Overall study results and limits: Neoantigen-specific CD4+ T cells in melanoma reportedly had diverse differentiation states. A reported correlation linked neoantigen-specific CD4+ T cells to CD8+, macrophage and B cell function.

A note on this clone: Its matching antigen is unknown.

The CDR3 is made up of 15 amino acids. Between the trimmed V and J ends, which lost 5 bases and 2 bases, there was a span of 14 bases. The germline V gene encodes CDR1 SEHNR and CDR2 FQNEAQ (reference sequence). This clonotype was obtained from a human donor with melanoma. This chain links TRBV7-9 with TRBJ2-3; a weak D match, TRBD1 (6 bases). The CDR3 protein is CASSEGQINTDTQYF. The DNA of the CDR3 is TGTGCCAGCAGCGAAGGACAGATTAACACAGATACGCAGTATTTT.